A single sample gave rise to the 20 T cell receptor beta chains below, sequenced in a study. MiXCR, run by TCRdb on the 5' RACE reads, gives a single entry per CDR3 protein. The table lists tens of thousands of distinct CDR3 sequences, 20% to 30% of them singletons. The material sequenced was naive CD4+ T cells sorted from a lymph node. Described subset: naive CD4+ T cells, CD4+CD45RA+CD25-. These TCRs come from a female donor with breast cancer.

As for this clonotype: A much more abundant neighbour one base away suggests this may be a read error. The V and J genes are TRBV9 and TRBJ2-7; 8 nucleotides match TRBD2. The CDR3 length is 16 residues. Germline CDR1 is SGDLS and CDR2 is YYNGEE. The CDR3 sequence is CANSVGTGGSYYEQYF. CDR3 nucleotides: TGTGCCAACAGCGTAGGGACGGGAGGGTCCTACTACGAGCAGTACTTC.

This clonotype was counted a single time. The chain combines TRBV7-3 with TRBJ2-7; 11 bases map to TRBD1. J gave up 6 bases and V 8 bases, and 12 bases lay outside the gene matches. There are 15 residues in the CDR3. Germline loops: CDR1 SGHTA, CDR2 FQGTGA. The CDR3 DNA reads as TGTGCCAGCGGCTGGGCCGGGACAGGGGGTTTCGAGCAGTACTTC. Protein sequence: CASGWAGTGGFEQYF.

The J gene is TRBJ2-4, the V gene TRBV20-1; 11 bases are shared with TRBD2. CDR1 DFQATT and CDR2 SNEGSKA come from the germline V gene (reference sequence). J was trimmed by 0 bases and V by 6 bases; bases with no gene match: 10. The CDR3 covers 17 residues. CDR3 in amino acids: CSAPGLADVLAKNIQYF. The CDR3 DNA sequence: TGCAGTGCCCCGGGACTAGCGGATGTACTAGCCAAAAACATTCAGTACTTC.

The V and J genes are TRBV19 and TRBJ1-3, with D hard to call. The germline gives CDR1 LNHDA, CDR2 SQIVND (reference sequence). V lost 6 bases, J lost 0 bases, and 12 bases lay in between. The CDR3 is 15 amino acids. Here the CDR3 DNA reads TGTGCCAGTAGAAGCACCTTCTTCTCTGGAAACACCATATATTTT. Protein: CASRSTFFSGNTIYF.

This clonotype has at least ten counts. The chain has TRBV28 and TRBJ2-7, with D hard to call. Trimming stripped 5 bases from V and 1 base from J, with 12 bases between. CDR1 is MDHEN and CDR2 is SYDVKM in the germline V gene. The CDR3 totals 14 residues. The CDR3 DNA reads TGTGCCAGCAGTCCGTCGCTCGGATCCTACGAGCAGTACTTC. This gives the protein CASSPSLGSYEQYF.

Remarks on this clonotype: One base away lies a much larger clone, so this may be a sequencing read error. V gene TRBV12-3 or TRBV12-4 combines with J gene TRBJ1-2; D might be TRBD1 (6 bases). The CDR3 is 13 residues long. The CDR3 protein is CASSRGRGYGYNF. As DNA, the CDR3 is TGTGCCAGCAGCAGGGGCAGGGGATATGGCTACAACTTC.

V and J are TRBV3-1 and TRBJ2-1; 7 bases line up with TRBD1. Germline CDR1 reads LGHDT; CDR2 reads YNNKEL (reference sequence). V trimming: 2 bases; J trimming: 4 bases; junction bases outside the gene matches: 5. There are 15 residues in the CDR3. CDR3 region: CASSQSRGRYNEQFF. The CDR3 DNA is TGTGCCAGCAGCCAATCTAGGGGGCGATACAATGAGCAGTTCTTC.

This clonotype was observed at least ten times. This chain joins TRBV20-1 and TRBJ2-1; D call uncertain. CDR3 length equals 11 residues. V was cut by 6 bases and J by 7 bases, with 10 bases left in between. Germline CDR1 reads DFQATT; CDR2 reads SNEGSKA (reference sequence). CDR3 in amino acids: CSAIAPNEQFF. In nucleotides, the CDR3 is TGCAGTGCAATCGCCCCTAATGAGCAGTTCTTC.

This clonotype was seen only a few times. The chain couples TRBV5-1 to TRBJ1-5, with unresolved D. The V gene lost 4 bases and the J gene lost 4 bases, with 9 bases spanning the gap. This CDR3 spans 13 amino acids. Germline CDR1 is SGHRS and CDR2 is YFSETQ. CDR3 in amino acids: CASSEFPNQPQHF. In DNA, the CDR3 is TGCGCCAGCAGCGAGTTTCCGAATCAGCCCCAGCATTTT.

This clonotype was found many times. This chain links TRBV4-1 with TRBJ1-1; tentatively, D is TRBD1 (5 bases). CDR1 is MGHRA and CDR2 is YSYEKL in the germline V gene. The germline V and J ends were trimmed by 5 bases and 6 bases, with 13 bases remaining between them. The CDR3 sequence is 13 residues long. In DNA form, the CDR3 reads TGCGCCAGCAGCTATCGGTGGGGCGCTGAAGCTTTCTTT. As protein: CASSYRWGAEAFF.

This clonotype is medium-sized by share. This chain connects TRBV20-1 to TRBJ1-2, with 8 bases fitting TRBD1. CDR3 length: 16 residues. V shed 0 bases, J shed 4 bases, and the junction held 10 bases outside the gene matches. Germline V CDR1 and CDR2: DFQATT, SNEGSKA (reference sequence). The CDR3 coding sequence is TGCAGTGCTAGAGAACTCGGACAGGGTCAGGTCTATGGCTACACCTTC. This codes for CSARELGQGQVYGYTF.

Here the CDR3 reads CASSWDRQETQYF. The CDR3 coding sequence is TGTGCCAGCAGCTGGGACAGGCAAGAGACCCAGTACTTC. The chain recombines TRBV7-3 with TRBJ2-5; 8 nucleotides align to TRBD1. This CDR3 spans 13 amino acids. CDR1 SGHTA and CDR2 FQGTGA come from the germline V gene. Unmatched junction bases numbered 0, after V lost 4 bases and J lost 2 bases.

The sample holds a few counts of this clonotype. CDR3 protein: CASSLQQSSYNSPLHF. In DNA, the CDR3 is TGTGCCAGCAGCTTACAGCAGAGCTCCTATAATTCACCCCTCCACTTT. The chain carries TRBV7-9 and TRBJ1-6, with D uncertain. There are 16 residues in the CDR3. Trimming shortened V by 2 bases and J by 0 bases, and 8 bases separated the two germline ends. CDR1 and CDR2 from the germline V gene are SEHNR and FQNEAQ (reference sequence).

This clonotype was found many times. The V call is TRBV7-2, the J call TRBJ2-3; D tentatively fits TRBD1 or TRBD2 (5 bases each). Germline CDR1 SGHTA, CDR2 FQGNSA. The CDR3 has 13 amino acids. The germline V and J ends were trimmed by 3 bases and 11 bases, with 15 bases remaining between them. For the CDR3, the DNA is TGTGCCAGCAGCTTGGGGGACCTAGGGAGGCAGTATTTT. As protein: CASSLGDLGRQYF.

This chain uses TRBV7-2 with TRBJ2-3; D is perhaps TRBD2 (5 bases). The CDR3 runs to 14 residues. The germline V gene encodes CDR1 SGHTA and CDR2 FQGNSA. Trimming left V 5 bases short and J 3 bases short, with 12 bases between. The CDR3 region is CASSPEAATDTQYF. DNA for the CDR3: TGTGCCAGCAGCCCCGAAGCGGCGACAGATACGCAGTATTTT.

With respect to this clonotype: The CDR3 end shows no conserved phenylalanine or tryptophan, and so a read error is likely. The chain links TRBV20-1 to TRBJ2-1, with D tentatively TRBD2 (5 bases). Germline CDR1 DFQATT, CDR2 SNEGSKA (reference sequence). Trimming pared 2 bases from V and 9 bases from J, leaving 14 bases between. This CDR3 contains 13 residues. The CDR3 coding sequence is TGCAGTGCTAGACACCGGCGGGCCCTTGAGCAGTTCCTC. Its translation: CSARHRRALEQFL.

CDR3: CASSSLGRETATNEKLFF. For the CDR3, the DNA is TGTGCCAGCAGCTCGCTGGGACGGGAAACTGCAACTAATGAAAAACTGTTTTTT. The chain is built from TRBV7-9 and TRBJ1-4; D perhaps matches TRBD1 (5 bases). V lost 4 bases to trimming and J lost 0 bases, with 18 bases between them. Germline loops: CDR1 SEHNR, CDR2 FQNEAQ (reference sequence). The CDR3 is 18 residues long.

The rearrangement links TRBV5-1 to TRBJ2-2; D is unclear. The V and J ends lost 0 bases and 3 bases respectively, with 6 bases between them. Germline CDR1 and CDR2: SGHRS and YFSETQ. The CDR3 is made up of 14 amino acids. The CDR3 sequence is CASSLDPDTGELFF. The CDR3 coding sequence is TGCGCCAGCAGCTTGGACCCAGACACCGGGGAGCTGTTTTTT.

This clonotype was recorded a few times. V is TRBV9 and J is TRBJ2-5, with TRBD1 identical over 8 bases. The CDR3 covers 17 residues. Looked up from germline, CDR1 is SGDLS and CDR2 is YYNGEE. J gave up 5 bases and V 6 bases, and 18 bases lay outside the gene matches. This CDR3 is CASNSGGAFLGLETQYF. The DNA of the CDR3 is TGTGCCAGCAACTCAGGGGGCGCTTTTCTTGGTTTGGAGACCCAGTACTTC.

The V call is TRBV5-1, the J call TRBJ2-6; perhaps TRBD1 as D (6 bases). V shed 0 bases and J shed 0 bases, with 16 bases lying between them. The CDR3 consists of 19 residues. Germline V CDR1 and CDR2: SGHRS, YFSETQ. The CDR3 bases are TGCGCCAGCAGCTTGGCACCCAGGGGATGGGGCTCTGGGGCCAACGTCCTGACTTTC. It specifies CASSLAPRGWGSGANVLTF.